The 20 T cell receptor beta chains presented below share a single source sample, sequenced in a study of T cell changes during pregnancy in multiple sclerosis. Here immunoSEQ multiplex PCR was the method, and the copy in TCRdb shows in-frame clones only, minus some. The sample carries tens of thousands of clones, around 90% recorded once. Sequenced here: CD4+ T cells from peripheral blood mononuclear cells, sampled in the second trimester of pregnancy. The receptors derive from a female donor with multiple sclerosis, enrolled in a pregnancy study.

The V gene is TRBV5-4, the J gene TRBJ1-4, with a weak D call TRBD1 (6 bases). The V end lost 5 bases, the J end lost 5 bases, and 13 bases lay between the germline ends. Germline loops: CDR1 SGHNT, CDR2 YYREEE (reference sequence). This CDR3 has 14 amino acids. The CDR3 loop reads CASSRTVGNEKLFF. The CDR3 bases are TGTGCCAGCAGTAGGACAGTCGGAAATGAAAAACTGTTTTTT. Full variable domain (missing parts from reference TRBV5-4 and TRBJ1-4): ETGVTQSPTHLIKTRGQQVTLRCSSQSGHNTVSWYQQALGQGPQFIFQYYREEENGRGNFPPRFSGLQFPNYSSELNVNALELDDSALYLCASSRTVGNEKLFFGSGTQLSVL.

The V and J genes are TRBV5-1 and TRBJ2-7; TRBD1 matches 9 bases. V lost 4 bases, J lost 4 bases, and 6 bases stayed unmatched. The CDR3 spans 14 residues. CDR1 is SGHRS and CDR2 is YFSETQ in the germline V gene. The CDR3 is CASSIDGQGYEQYF. As DNA, the CDR3 is TGCGCCAGCAGCATAGACGGACAGGGGTACGAGCAGTACTTC.

The chain links TRBV19 to TRBJ2-3; TRBD2 matches 8 bases. V gave up 7 bases and J gave up 3 bases; unmatched junction bases: 9. CDR3 length: 15 amino acids. Germline V gene data show CDR1 as LNHDA and CDR2 as SQIVND (reference sequence). CDR3 DNA: TGTGCCAGTACCCAGGGACTAGTGGGGACAGATACGCAGTATTTT. Its translation is CASTQGLVGTDTQYF.

The chain combines TRBV30 with TRBJ1-5, with D possibly being TRBD1 (5 bases). The CDR3 has 14 amino acids. Germline lookup yields CDR1 GTSNPN and CDR2 SVGIG (reference sequence). V gave up 2 bases and J gave up 10 bases, with 18 bases separating them. The CDR3 DNA reads as TGTGCCTGGAGTCTCGGGACGGGGGTCTTACCCCAGCATTTT. Amino acid sequence: CAWSLGTGVLPQHF.

In this sample, this clone turned up once. The rearrangement joins TRBV7-2 to TRBJ1-2; 9 bases fit TRBD1. The V gene's germline CDR1 is SGHTA and CDR2 FQGNSA. The CDR3 has 18 amino acids. The V gene end was trimmed by 0 bases and the J gene end by 2 bases; junction bases not matched to a gene: 10. CDR3 in amino acids: CASSLARDRVKGNYGYTF. CDR3 nucleotide sequence: TGTGCCAGCAGCTTAGCTAGGGACAGGGTAAAAGGGAACTATGGCTACACCTTC. The whole variable domain, filled in from reference TRBV7-2 and TRBJ1-2, reads GAGVSQSPSNKVTEKGKDVELRCDPISGHTALYWYRQSLGQGLEFLIYFQGNSAPDKSGLPSDRFSAERTGGSVSTLTIQRTQQEDSAVYLCASSLARDRVKGNYGYTFGSGTRLTVV.

V gene TRBV29-1 combines with J gene TRBJ2-7; 7 bases map to TRBD1. The CDR3 length is 14 residues. Trimming at V came to 7 bases and at J to 0 bases, leaving 9 bases not matched to a gene. Germline V gene sequence: CDR1 SQVTM, CDR2 ANQGSEA. CDR3 bases: TGCAGCGATCAGGACAGGCTAAGCTCCTACGAGCAGTACTTC. As protein: CSDQDRLSSYEQYF.

This chain uses TRBV6-5 with TRBJ2-7, with 7 bases that match TRBD1. With V trimmed by 5 bases and J by 0 bases, 4 bases remained unmatched. The CDR3 is 14 amino acids. In germline, CDR1 is MNHEY, CDR2 SVGAGI. In DNA form, the CDR3 reads TGTGCCAGCAGTAAGGACAGGAGCTCCTACGAGCAGTACTTC. This encodes CASSKDRSSYEQYF.

The rearrangement uses TRBV5-4 and TRBJ2-7, with 13 bases aligning to TRBD2. The V gene end was trimmed by 3 bases and the J gene end by 4 bases; junction bases not matched to a gene: 4. Looked up from germline, CDR1 is SGHNT and CDR2 is YYREEE (reference sequence). This CDR3 comprises 15 residues. CDR3 amino acids: CASSWGTSGIYEQYF. CDR3 DNA: TGTGCCAGCAGCTGGGGGACTAGCGGGATTTACGAGCAGTACTTC. The whole variable domain, filled in from reference TRBV5-4 and TRBJ2-7, reads ETGVTQSPTHLIKTRGQQVTLRCSSQSGHNTVSWYQQALGQGPQFIFQYYREEENGRGNFPPRFSGLQFPNYSSELNVNALELDDSALYLCASSWGTSGIYEQYFGPGTRLTVT.

The chain uses TRBV5-1 and TRBJ2-7, with 7 bases lining up with TRBD2. The CDR3 spans 15 residues. From germline, CDR1 is SGHRS and CDR2 YFSETQ. Trimming cost V 0 bases and J 0 bases; bases outside gene matches: 3. For the CDR3, the DNA is TGCGCCAGCAGCTTGGATAGCGGGTACTCCTACGAGCAGTACTTC. This translates into CASSLDSGYSYEQYF.

The chain joins TRBV19 to TRBJ1-2; D gene ambiguous. Looked up from germline, CDR1 is LNHDA and CDR2 is SQIVND (reference sequence). The CDR3 covers 13 residues. V was pared by 5 bases and J by 1 base, with 8 bases between. The CDR3 bases are TGTGCCAGTAGTGCGGGGTTTAACTATGGCTACACCTTC. Its translation is CASSAGFNYGYTF.

CDR3 nucleotide sequence: TGTGCCAGCAGCCAGTTTAGAAACACCATATATTTT. It specifies CASSQFRNTIYF. The rearrangement uses TRBV14 and TRBJ1-3; D ambiguous. Between the trimmed V and J ends, which lost 3 bases and 5 bases, there was a span of 5 bases. This CDR3 spans 12 amino acids. Per germline, CDR1 SGHDN and CDR2 FVKESK.

This chain connects TRBV6-1 to TRBJ1-1, with TRBD1 as a possible D gene (5 bases). CDR1 MNHNS and CDR2 SASEGT come from the germline V gene. V shed 1 base and J shed 2 bases, with 20 bases lying between them. The length of the CDR3 is 18 residues. In nucleotides, the CDR3 is TGTGCCAGCAGTGAAGAGTGGAGGGGCCGAGGTTCTAACACTGAAGCTTTCTTT. Its translation: CASSEEWRGRGSNTEAFF.

Here the CDR3 DNA reads TGTGCCAGCAGCTTATTTGCCCGGGGTCAGTACTTC. Its protein product is CASSLFARGQYF. This chain links TRBV7-9 with TRBJ2-7, with D possibly being TRBD2 (5 bases). In germline, CDR1 is SEHNR, CDR2 FQNEAQ (reference sequence). This CDR3 comprises 12 residues. V lost 2 bases, J lost 10 bases, and 12 bases lay in between.

The chain employs TRBV6-6 and TRBJ2-3; no clear D. The ends were cut back, 5 bases at V and 2 bases at J, with 5 bases in the middle. From germline, CDR1 is MNHNY and CDR2 SVGAGI (reference sequence). The CDR3 spans 12 residues. In DNA, the CDR3 is TGTGCCAGCAGTCTACCCACAGATACGCAGTATTTT. It translates to CASSLPTDTQYF.

V is TRBV27 and J is TRBJ1-1; 9 bases are a match to TRBD1. The V segment lost 6 bases and the J segment 4 bases; nucleotides outside the gene matches: 12. CDR3 size: 16 residues. CDR1 is MNHEY and CDR2 is SMNVEV in the germline V gene (reference sequence). CDR3 protein: CASRPLTGGWSTEAFF. CDR3 bases: TGTGCCAGCAGACCTCTTACAGGGGGCTGGAGCACTGAAGCTTTCTTT.

The CDR3 reads CASSLVPTGVFNQPQHF. Here the CDR3 DNA reads TGTGCCAGCAGCTTAGTTCCTACAGGGGTTTTCAATCAGCCCCAGCATTTT. The chain combines TRBV7-2 with TRBJ1-5; 7 nucleotides align to TRBD1. Germline values: CDR1 SGHTA, CDR2 FQGNSA. The V segment lost 1 base and the J segment 3 bases; nucleotides outside the gene matches: 9. The CDR3 spans 17 residues. The complete variable domain, with remaining parts taken from reference TRBV7-2 and TRBJ1-5, reads GAGVSQSPSNKVTEKGKDVELRCDPISGHTALYWYRQSLGQGLEFLIYFQGNSAPDKSGLPSDRFSAERTGGSVSTLTIQRTQQEDSAVYLCASSLVPTGVFNQPQHFGDGTRLSIL.

This chain uses TRBV5-4 with TRBJ2-7, with a tentative D call TRBD2 (6 bases). This CDR3 has 17 amino acids. The germline V gene encodes CDR1 SGHNT and CDR2 YYREEE (reference sequence). The V and J ends lost 4 bases and 6 bases respectively, with 26 bases between them. The CDR3 bases are TGTGCCAGCAGCACCGCCCAGCCGAGCGGGCTTACTGGCGAGCAGTACTTC. Amino acids: CASSTAQPSGLTGEQYF.

The rearrangement joins TRBV6-6 to TRBJ2-7, with D perhaps TRBD2 (6 bases). CDR1 is MNHNY and CDR2 is SVGAGI in the germline V gene (reference sequence). Trimming removed 6 bases at V and 0 bases at J, with 18 bases between. The CDR3 contains 16 residues. The CDR3 DNA reads TGTGCCAGCAGGAACTCCGGGACTTCGAGCTCCTACGAGCAGTACTTC. This sequence encodes CASRNSGTSSSYEQYF.

The chain carries TRBV2 and TRBJ2-3, with 8 bases matching TRBD2. The ends lost 4 bases at V and 0 bases at J; junction bases unmatched: 15. The germline V gene encodes CDR1 SNHLY and CDR2 FYNNEI. CDR3 length: 19 residues. The CDR3 here is CASSGSGGPTPFSTDTQYF. The CDR3 bases are TGTGCCAGCAGTGGAAGCGGGGGCCCCACCCCTTTTAGCACAGATACGCAGTATTTT.

The V call is TRBV7-2, the J call TRBJ2-6; 8 nucleotides agree with TRBD1. Germline V CDR1 and CDR2: SGHTA, FQGNSA. Losses at the gene ends were 5 bases for V and 0 bases for J; bases not matched to a gene: 12. This CDR3 has 19 residues. The CDR3 loop is CASSLRGPSDLSGANVLTF. CDR3 nucleotides: TGTGCCAGCAGCCTCAGGGGGCCCTCGGATCTCTCTGGGGCCAACGTCCTGACTTTC.